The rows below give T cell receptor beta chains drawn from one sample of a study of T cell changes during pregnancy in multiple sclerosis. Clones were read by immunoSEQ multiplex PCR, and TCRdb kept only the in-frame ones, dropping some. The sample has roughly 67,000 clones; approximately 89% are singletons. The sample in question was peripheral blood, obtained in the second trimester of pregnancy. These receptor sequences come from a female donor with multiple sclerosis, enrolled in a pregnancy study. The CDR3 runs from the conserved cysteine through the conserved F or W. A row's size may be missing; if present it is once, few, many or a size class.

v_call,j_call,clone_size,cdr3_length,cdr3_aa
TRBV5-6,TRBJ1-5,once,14,CASSLGTENQPQHF
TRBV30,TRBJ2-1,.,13,CAWSQQTVGEQFF
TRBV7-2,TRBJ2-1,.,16,CASTLTSGATIGEQFF
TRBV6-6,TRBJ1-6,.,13,CASSFYRGSPLHF
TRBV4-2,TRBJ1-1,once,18,CASSQASTGGKYRTEAFF
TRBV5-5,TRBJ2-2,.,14,CASNGGRNTGELFF
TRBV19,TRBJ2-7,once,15,CASSITGTSGYEQYF
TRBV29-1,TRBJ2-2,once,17,CSVALATGEGNTGELFF
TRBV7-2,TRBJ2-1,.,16,CASSLVGLASYNEQFF
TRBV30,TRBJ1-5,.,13,CAWRGGSNQPQHF
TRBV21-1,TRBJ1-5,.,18,CASKEGTQDRGSNQPQHF
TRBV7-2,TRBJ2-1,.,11,CASSRQGEQFF
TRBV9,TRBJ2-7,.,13,CASSSHPEVEQYF
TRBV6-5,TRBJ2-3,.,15,CASSYSRLSTDTQYF
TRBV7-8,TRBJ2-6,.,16,CASSRTGNSGANVLTF
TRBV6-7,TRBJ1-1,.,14,CASSYGGTPEEAFF
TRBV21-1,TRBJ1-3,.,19,CASSKDPTLRRNSGNTIYF
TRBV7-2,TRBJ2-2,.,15,CASSLVSGNTGELFF
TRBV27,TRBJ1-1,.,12,CASSSRQTQAFF
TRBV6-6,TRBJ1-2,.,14,CASSRQPTNYGYTF